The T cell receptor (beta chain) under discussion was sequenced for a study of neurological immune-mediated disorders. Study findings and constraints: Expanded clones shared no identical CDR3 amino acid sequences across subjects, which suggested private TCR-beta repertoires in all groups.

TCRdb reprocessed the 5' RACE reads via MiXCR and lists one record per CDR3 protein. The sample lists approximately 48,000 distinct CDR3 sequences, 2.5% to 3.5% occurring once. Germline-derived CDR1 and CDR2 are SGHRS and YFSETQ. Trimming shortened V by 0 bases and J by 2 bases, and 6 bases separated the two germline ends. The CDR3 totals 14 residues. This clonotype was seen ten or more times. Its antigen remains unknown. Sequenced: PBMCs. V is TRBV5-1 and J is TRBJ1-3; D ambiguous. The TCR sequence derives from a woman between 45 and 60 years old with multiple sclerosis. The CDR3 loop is CASSLASPGNTIYF. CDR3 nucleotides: TGCGCCAGCAGCTTGGCCAGTCCTGGAAACACCATATATTTT.